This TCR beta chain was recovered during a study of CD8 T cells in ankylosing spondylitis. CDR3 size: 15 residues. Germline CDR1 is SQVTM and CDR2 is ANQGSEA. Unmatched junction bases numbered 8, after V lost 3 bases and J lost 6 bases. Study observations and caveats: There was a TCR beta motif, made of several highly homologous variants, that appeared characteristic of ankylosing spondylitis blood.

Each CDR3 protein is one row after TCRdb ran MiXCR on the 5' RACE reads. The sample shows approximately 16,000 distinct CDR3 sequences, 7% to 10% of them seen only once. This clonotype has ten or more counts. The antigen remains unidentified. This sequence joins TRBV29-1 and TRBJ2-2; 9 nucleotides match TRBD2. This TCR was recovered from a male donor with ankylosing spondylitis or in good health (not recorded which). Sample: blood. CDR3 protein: CSVDTGLAKSGELFF. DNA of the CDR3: TGCAGCGTTGATACAGGACTAGCGAAATCCGGGGAGCTGTTTTTT.